This paragraph reports one T cell receptor beta chain. The antigen is undetermined. This CDR3 has 13 residues. Germline CDR1 and CDR2: SQVTM and ANQGSEA. V shed 2 bases, J shed 4 bases, and the junction held 2 bases outside the gene matches. The sample comes from a study of PD-L1 blockade in urothelial cancer. In the study overall: Treatment start was followed by blood analysis at 3 weeks (second dose) and again at 6 weeks. Study-wide results and caveats: Better survival was predicted when blood TCR clonality before treatment fell below the median.

Regarding time point: peripheral blood 6 weeks after treatment start. Patients' urothelial carcinoma was locally advanced or metastatic. Assay: immunoSEQ multiplex PCR; the TCRdb copy retains only in-frame clones and omits some. The sample shows around 66,000 clones, 88% of them seen only once. The TCR was taken from a man aged 55-75 years with urothelial cancer. The rearrangement links TRBV29-1 to TRBJ2-7; 10 nucleotides match TRBD2. The starting material was PBMCs, obtained around atezolizumab (anti-PD-L1) treatment. The CDR3 nucleotides are TGCAGCGTTGAAACTAGCGGGATATACGAGCAGTACTTC. Amino acid sequence: CSVETSGIYEQYF.